This TCR beta chain was documented in a study of blood T cell repertoires in COVID-19. At the level of the study: Sites across the United States, Italy and Spain contributed samples from acute and convalescent COVID-19. In each case, the material was cDNA or gDNA derived from T cells, B-cell-depleted T cells, or PBMCs.

Methods used by the authors: Estimation of nucleated cell counts relied on the amplification of reference gene primers. Only in-frame clones appear in the TCRdb table, and some are missing; sequencing was by immunoSEQ multiplex PCR. D and trimming come from the DNA, and the V and J calls and clone size come from that table. Found here are about 120,000 clones, approximately 87% of them singletons; the top ten hold 3.9%. The specimen sequenced was peripheral blood. The TCR comes from a man aged 60-69 years with acute or convalescent COVID-19.

CDR3 sequence (DNA): TGTGCCAGCAGCCAAAGGGGACAGGGTAATGGCTACACCTTC. It yields the protein CASSQRGQGNGYTF. This chain links TRBV3-1 (or the pseudogene TRBV3-2) with TRBJ1-2; 9 nucleotides agree with TRBD1. This CDR3 contains 14 residues. Germline CDR1 LGHDT, CDR2 YNNKEL (reference sequence). V was clipped by 2 bases and J by 6 bases; unmatched bases: 4.